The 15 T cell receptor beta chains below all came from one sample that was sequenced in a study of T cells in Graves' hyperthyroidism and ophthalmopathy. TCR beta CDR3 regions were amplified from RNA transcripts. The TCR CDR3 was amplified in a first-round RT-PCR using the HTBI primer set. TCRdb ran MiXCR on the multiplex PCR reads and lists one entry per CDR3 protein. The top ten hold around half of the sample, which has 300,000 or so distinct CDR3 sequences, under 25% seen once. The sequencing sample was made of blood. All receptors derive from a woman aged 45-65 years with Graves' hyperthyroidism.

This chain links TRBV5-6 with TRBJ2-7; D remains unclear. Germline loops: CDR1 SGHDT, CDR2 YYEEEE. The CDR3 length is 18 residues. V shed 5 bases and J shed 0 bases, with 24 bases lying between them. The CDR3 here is CASRDWDRARLHSYEQYF. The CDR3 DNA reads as TGTGCCAGCAGGGATTGGGATCGGGCCCGTCTGCACTCCTACGAGCAGTACTTC.

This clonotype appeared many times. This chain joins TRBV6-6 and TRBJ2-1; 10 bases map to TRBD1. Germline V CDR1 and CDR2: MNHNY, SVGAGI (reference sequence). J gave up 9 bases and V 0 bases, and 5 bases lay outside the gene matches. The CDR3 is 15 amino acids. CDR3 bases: TGTGCCAGCAGTTACTCGGGACAGGGGAGAAGTGAGCAGTTCTTC. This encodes CASSYSGQGRSEQFF.

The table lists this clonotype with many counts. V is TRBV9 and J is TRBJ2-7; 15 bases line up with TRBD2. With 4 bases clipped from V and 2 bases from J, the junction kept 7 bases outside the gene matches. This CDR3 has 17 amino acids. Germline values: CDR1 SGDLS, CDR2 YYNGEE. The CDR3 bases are TGTGCCAGCAGCCCCGTTCGGACTAGCGGGAGGGCCTACGAGCAGTACTTC. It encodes CASSPVRTSGRAYEQYF.

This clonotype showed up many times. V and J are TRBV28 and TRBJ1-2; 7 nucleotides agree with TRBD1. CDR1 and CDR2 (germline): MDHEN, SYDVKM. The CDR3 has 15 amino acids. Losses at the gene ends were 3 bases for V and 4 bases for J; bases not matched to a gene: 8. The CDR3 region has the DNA TGTGCCAGCAGTTTTCCTAGAACAGGGGTCTATGGCTACACCTTC. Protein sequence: CASSFPRTGVYGYTF.

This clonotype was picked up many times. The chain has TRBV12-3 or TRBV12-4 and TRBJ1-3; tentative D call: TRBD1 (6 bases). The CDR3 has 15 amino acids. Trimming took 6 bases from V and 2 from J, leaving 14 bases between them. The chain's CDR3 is CASSPWNRAGNTIYF. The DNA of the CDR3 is TGTGCCAGCAGCCCCTGGAACAGGGCTGGAAACACCATATATTTT.

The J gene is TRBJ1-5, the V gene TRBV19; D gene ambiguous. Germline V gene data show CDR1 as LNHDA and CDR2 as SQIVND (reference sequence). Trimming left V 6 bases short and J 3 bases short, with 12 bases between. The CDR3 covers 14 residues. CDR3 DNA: TGTGCCAGTAGGAGGGCAGGATCCAATCAGCCCCAGCATTTT. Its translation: CASRRAGSNQPQHF.

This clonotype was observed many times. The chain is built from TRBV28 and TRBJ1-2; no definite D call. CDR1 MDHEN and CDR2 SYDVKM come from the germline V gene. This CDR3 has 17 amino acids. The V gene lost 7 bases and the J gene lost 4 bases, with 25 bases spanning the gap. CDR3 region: CASTLRPRTRAGYGYTF. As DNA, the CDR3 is TGTGCCAGCACCCTGCGCCCTAGGACGCGGGCGGGCTATGGCTACACCTTC.

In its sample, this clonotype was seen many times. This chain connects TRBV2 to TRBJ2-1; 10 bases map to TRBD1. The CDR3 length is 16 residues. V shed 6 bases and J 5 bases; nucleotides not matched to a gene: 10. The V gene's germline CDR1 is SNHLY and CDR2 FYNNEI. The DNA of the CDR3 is TGTGCCAGCAGAGGGGGATTCGGGACAGGGGACAATGAGCAGTTCTTC. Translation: CASRGGFGTGDNEQFF.

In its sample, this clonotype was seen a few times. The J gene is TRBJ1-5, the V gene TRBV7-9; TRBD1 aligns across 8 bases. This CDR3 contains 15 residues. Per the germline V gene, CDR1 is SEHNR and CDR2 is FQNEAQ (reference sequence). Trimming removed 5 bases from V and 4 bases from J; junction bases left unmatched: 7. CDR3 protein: CASSTNQGANQPQHF. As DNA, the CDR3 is TGTGCCAGCAGCACTAATCAGGGGGCGAATCAGCCCCAGCATTTT.

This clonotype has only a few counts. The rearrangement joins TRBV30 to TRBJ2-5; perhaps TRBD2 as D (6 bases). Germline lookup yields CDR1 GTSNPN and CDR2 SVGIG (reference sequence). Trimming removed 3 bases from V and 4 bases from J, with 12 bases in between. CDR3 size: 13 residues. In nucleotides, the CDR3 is TGTGCCTGGAGGTTTAGCGGAGTAGAGACCCAGTACTTC. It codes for CAWRFSGVETQYF.

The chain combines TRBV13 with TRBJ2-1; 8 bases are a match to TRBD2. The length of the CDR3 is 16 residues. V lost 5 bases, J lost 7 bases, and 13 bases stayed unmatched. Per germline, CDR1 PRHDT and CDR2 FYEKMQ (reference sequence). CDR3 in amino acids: CASSPGGDTARNEQFF. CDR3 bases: TGTGCCAGCAGCCCCGGGGGGGACACGGCTCGGAATGAGCAGTTCTTC. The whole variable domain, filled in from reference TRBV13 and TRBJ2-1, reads AAGVIQSPRHLIKEKRETATLKCYPIPRHDTVYWYQQGPGQDPQFLISFYEKMQSDKGSIPDRFSAQQFSDYHSELNMSSLELGDSALYFCASSPGGDTARNEQFFGPGTRLTVL.

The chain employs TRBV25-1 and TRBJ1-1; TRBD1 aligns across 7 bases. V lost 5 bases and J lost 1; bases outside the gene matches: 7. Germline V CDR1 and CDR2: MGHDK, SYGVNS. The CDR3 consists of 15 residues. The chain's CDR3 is CASSSPRTGNTEAFF. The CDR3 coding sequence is TGTGCCAGCAGTTCCCCGCGGACAGGGAACACTGAAGCTTTCTTT.

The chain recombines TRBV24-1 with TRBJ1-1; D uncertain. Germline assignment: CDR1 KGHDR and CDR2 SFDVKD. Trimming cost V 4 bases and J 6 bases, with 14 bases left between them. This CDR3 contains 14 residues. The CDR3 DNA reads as TGTGCCACCAGTGACCCGGCCGTGAGGGCTGAAGCTTTCTTT. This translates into CATSDPAVRAEAFF.

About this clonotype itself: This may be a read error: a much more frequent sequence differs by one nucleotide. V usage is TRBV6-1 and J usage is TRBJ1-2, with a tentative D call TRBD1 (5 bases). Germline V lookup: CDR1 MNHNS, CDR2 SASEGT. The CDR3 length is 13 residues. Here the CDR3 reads CAGSEPGDYGYTF. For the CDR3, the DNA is TGTGCCGGCAGCGAGCCGGGGGACTATGGCTACACCTTC.

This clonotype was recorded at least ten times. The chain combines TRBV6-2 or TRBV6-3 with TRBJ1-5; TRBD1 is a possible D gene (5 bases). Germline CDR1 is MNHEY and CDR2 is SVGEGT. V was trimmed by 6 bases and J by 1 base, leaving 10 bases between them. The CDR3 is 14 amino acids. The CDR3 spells CASREAGSNQPQHF. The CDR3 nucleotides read TGTGCCAGCAGGGAGGCAGGGAGCAATCAGCCCCAGCATTTT.